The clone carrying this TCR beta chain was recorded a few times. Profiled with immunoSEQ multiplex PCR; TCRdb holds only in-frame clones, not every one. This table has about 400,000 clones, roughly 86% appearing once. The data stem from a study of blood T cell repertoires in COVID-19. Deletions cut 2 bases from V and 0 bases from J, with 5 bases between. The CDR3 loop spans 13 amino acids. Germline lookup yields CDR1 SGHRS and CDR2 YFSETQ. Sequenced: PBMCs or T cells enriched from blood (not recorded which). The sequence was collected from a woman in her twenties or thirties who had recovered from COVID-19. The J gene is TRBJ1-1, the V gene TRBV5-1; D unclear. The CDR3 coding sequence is TGCGCCAGCAGCTTCGGGATGAACACTGAAGCTTTCTTT. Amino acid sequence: CASSFGMNTEAFF.